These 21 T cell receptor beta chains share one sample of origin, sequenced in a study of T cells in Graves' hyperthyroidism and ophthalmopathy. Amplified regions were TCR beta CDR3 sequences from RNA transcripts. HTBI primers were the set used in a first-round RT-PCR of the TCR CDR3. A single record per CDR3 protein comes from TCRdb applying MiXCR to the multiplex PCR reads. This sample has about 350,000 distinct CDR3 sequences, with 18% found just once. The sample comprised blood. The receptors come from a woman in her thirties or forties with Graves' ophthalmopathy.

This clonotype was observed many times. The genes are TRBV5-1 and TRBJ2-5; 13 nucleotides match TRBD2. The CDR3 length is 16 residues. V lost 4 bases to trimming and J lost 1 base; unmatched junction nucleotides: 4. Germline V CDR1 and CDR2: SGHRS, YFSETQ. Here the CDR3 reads CASSTGLAGVQETQYF. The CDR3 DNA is TGCGCCAGCAGCACCGGACTAGCGGGAGTCCAAGAGACCCAGTACTTC.

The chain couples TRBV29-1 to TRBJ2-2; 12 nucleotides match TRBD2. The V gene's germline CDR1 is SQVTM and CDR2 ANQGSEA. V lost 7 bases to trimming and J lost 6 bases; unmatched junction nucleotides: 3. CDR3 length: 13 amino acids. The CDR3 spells CSGTSGIAGELFF. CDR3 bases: TGCAGCGGGACTAGCGGGATTGCCGGGGAGCTGTTTTTT.

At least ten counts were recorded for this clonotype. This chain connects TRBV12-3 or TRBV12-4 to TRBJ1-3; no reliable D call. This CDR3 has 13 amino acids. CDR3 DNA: TGTGCGAGCCAGTTTAGCTCTGGAAACACCATATATTTT. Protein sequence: CASQFSSGNTIYF.

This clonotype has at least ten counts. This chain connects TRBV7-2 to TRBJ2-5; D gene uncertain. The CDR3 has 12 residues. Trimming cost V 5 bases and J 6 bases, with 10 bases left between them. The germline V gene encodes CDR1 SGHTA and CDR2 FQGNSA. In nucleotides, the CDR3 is TGTGCCAGCAGCCAAAGAGTTCAGACCCAGTACTTC. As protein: CASSQRVQTQYF.

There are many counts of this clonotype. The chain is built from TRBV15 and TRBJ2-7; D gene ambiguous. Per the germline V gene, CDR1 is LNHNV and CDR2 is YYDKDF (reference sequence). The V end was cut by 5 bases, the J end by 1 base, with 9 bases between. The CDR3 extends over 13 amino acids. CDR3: CATSRGESYEQYF. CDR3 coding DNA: TGTGCCACCAGCCGAGGTGAATCCTACGAGCAGTACTTC. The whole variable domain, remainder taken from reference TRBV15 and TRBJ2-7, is DAMVIQNPRYQVTQFGKPVTLSCSQTLNHNVMYWYQQKSSQAPKLLFHYYDKDFNNEADTPDNFQSRRPNTSFCFLDIRSPGLGDTAMYLCATSRGESYEQYFGPGTRLTVT.

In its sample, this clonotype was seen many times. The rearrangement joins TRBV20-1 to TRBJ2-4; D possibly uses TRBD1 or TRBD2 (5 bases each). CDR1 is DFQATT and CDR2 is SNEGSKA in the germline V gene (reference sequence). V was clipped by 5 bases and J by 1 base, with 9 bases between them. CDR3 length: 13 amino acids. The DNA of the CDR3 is TGCAGTGCTGCCCGGGACGCCAAAAACATTCAGTACTTC. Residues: CSAARDAKNIQYF.

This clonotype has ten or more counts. This CDR3 reads CASSYNGVGTGELFF. CDR3 nucleotide sequence: TGTGCCAGCAGTTACAACGGGGTGGGGACCGGGGAGCTGTTTTTT. This rearrangement joins TRBV6-5 to TRBJ2-2; a possible D gene is TRBD2 (5 bases). The length of the CDR3 is 15 residues. Germline lookup yields CDR1 MNHEY and CDR2 SVGAGI. V shed 2 bases and J shed 5 bases, with 12 bases lying between them.

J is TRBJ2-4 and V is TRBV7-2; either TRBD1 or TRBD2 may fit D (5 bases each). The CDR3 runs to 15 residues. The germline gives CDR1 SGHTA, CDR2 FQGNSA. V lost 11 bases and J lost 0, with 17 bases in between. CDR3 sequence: CAGGKPWLAKNIQYF. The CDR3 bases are TGTGCCGGGGGAAAGCCGTGGCTAGCCAAAAACATTCAGTACTTC. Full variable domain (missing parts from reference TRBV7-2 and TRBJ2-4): GAGVSQSPSNKVTEKGKDVELRCDPISGHTALYWYRQSLGQGLEFLIYFQGNSAPDKSGLPSDRFSAERTGGSVSTLTIQRTQQEDSAVYLCAGGKPWLAKNIQYFGAGTRLSVL.

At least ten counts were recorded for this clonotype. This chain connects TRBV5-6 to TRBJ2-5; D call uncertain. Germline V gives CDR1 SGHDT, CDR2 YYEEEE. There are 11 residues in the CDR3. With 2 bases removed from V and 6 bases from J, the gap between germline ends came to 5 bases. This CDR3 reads CASSLSKTQYF. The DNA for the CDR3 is TGTGCCAGCAGCTTATCAAAGACCCAGTACTTC.

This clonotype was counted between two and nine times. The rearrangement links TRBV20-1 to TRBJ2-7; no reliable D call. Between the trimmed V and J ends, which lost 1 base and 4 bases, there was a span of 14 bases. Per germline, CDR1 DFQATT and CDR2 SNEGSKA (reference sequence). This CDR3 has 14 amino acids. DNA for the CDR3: TGCAGTGCTAGAGTCTCAGCGCTGGGTTACGAGCAGTACTTC. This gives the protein CSARVSALGYEQYF.

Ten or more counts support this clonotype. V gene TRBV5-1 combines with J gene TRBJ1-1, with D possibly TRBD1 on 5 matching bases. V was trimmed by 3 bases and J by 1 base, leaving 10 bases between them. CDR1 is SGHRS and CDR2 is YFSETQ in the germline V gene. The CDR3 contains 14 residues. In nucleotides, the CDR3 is TGCGCCAGCAGCTGGGGGGGTTCGAACACTGAAGCTTTCTTT. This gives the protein CASSWGGSNTEAFF.

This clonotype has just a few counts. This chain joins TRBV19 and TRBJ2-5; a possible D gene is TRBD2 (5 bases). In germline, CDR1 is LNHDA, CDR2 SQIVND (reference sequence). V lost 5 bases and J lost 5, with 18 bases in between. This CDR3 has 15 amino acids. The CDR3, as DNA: TGTGCCAGTAGTGCCCCTGAGGAGGTCGGGGAGACCCAGTACTTC. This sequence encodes CASSAPEEVGETQYF.

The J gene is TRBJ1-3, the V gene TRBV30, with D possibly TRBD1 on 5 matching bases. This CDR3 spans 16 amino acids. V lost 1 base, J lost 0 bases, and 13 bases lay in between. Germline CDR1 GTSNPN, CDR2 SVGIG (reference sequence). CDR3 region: CAWSGGTDFSGNTIYF. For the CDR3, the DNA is TGTGCCTGGAGTGGAGGGACGGACTTCTCTGGAAACACCATATATTTT.

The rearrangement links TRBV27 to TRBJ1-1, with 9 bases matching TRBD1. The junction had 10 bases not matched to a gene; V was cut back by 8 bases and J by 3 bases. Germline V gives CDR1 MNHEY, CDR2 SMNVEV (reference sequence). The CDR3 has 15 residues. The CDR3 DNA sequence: TGTGCCAGCGGCCACTATGGACAGGGGTACACTGAAGCTTTCTTT. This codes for CASGHYGQGYTEAFF.

This CDR3 is CASSYTATRTEAFF. The CDR3, as DNA: TGTGCCAGCAGTTACACGGCGACGCGCACTGAAGCTTTCTTT. The V gene is TRBV12-3 or TRBV12-4, the J gene TRBJ1-1; D uncertain. Trimming removed 4 bases from V and 4 bases from J, with 13 bases in between. The CDR3 runs to 14 residues.

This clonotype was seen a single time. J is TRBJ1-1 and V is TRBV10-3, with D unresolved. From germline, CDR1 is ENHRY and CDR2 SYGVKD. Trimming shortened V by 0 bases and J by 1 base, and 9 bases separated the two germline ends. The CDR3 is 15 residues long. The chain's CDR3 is CAISESRVRNTEAFF. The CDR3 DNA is TGTGCCATCAGTGAGTCCCGCGTCAGGAACACTGAAGCTTTCTTT.

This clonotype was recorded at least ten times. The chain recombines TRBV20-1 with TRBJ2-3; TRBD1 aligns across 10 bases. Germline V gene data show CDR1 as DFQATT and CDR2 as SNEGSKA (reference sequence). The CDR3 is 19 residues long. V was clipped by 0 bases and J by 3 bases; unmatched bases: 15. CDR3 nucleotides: TGCAGTGCTAGAGATTATGGGACAGGGGCGCTGGGGTTGACAGATACGCAGTATTTT. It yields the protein CSARDYGTGALGLTDTQYF.

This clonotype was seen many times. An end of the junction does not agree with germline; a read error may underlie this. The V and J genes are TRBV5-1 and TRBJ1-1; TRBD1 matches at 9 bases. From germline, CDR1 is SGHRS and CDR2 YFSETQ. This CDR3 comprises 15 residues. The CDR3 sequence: CAGSGQQGANTEAFF. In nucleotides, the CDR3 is TGCGCCGGCAGCGGTCAACAGGGGGCGAACACTGAAGCTTTCTTT.

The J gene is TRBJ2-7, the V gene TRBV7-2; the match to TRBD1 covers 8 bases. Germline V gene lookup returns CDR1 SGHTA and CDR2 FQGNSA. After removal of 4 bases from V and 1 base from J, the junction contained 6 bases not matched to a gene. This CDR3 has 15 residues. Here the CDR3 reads CASSSRQGNSYEQYF. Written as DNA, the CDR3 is TGTGCCAGCAGCTCCCGACAGGGGAATTCCTACGAGCAGTACTTC.

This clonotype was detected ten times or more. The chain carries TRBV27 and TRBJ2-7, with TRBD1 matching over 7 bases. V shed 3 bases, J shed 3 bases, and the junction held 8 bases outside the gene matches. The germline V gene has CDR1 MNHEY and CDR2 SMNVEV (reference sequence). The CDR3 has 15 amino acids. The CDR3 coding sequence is TGTGCCAGCAGTTTCGGGGCAGGGGGAGACTACGAGCAGTACTTC. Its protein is CASSFGAGGDYEQYF.

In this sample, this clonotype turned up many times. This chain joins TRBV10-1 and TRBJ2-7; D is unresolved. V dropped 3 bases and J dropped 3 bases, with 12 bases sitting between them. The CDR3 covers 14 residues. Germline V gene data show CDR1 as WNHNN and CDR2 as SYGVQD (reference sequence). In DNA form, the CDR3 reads TGCGCCAGCAGTGACCCAAATTCCTTCTACGAGCAGTACTTC. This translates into CASSDPNSFYEQYF.